The TCR beta chain described here comes from a study of blood T cell repertoires in COVID-19. How the authors handled the data: By means of reference gene primer amplification, nucleated cell counts were estimated. Data came from immunoSEQ multiplex PCR; TCRdb stores just in-frame clones and leaves some out. The D gene and trimming were derived from the DNA, and the V and J assignments and clone size from that table. The sample contains over 30,000 clones, 65% to 90% of which appear only once. The sequencing input was peripheral blood. This TCR derives from a woman between 55 and 75 years old with active COVID-19.

The CDR3 nucleotides are TGTGCCAGCAGCTTACGAGGTCTGCAAGCTTTCTTT. Its translation is CASSLRGLQAFF. The chain recombines TRBV5-8 with TRBJ1-1; D unresolved. Between the trimmed V and J ends, which lost 2 bases and 9 bases, there was a span of 11 bases. CDR3 length: 12 residues. CDR1 SGHTS and CDR2 YDEGEE come from the germline V gene.